This TCR beta chain is drawn from a study of regulatory T cells in long-lasting Graves disease. This clonotype was seen ten or more times. Its antigen remains unknown. Trimming shortened V by 5 bases and J by 6 bases, and 13 bases separated the two germline ends. From germline, CDR1 is SNHLY and CDR2 FYNNEI. CDR3 size: 13 residues. This sample's time point: newly diagnosed GD, antithyroid drugs for less than 3 months. Extracted PBMC RNA gave rise to the TCR library. General observations from the study: TRBV28, TRBJ1-2 and TRBJ2-5 emerged as the favored segments in persistent disease.

Arm-PCR of CDR3 regions and iRepertoire HTBI primers were the basis on which TCR beta libraries were built. TCRdb reanalysed the multiplex PCR reads using MiXCR and keeps one entry per CDR3 protein. The sample yields 400,000 to 650,000 distinct CDR3 sequences, around 15% seen once. This sample was shared with a second study, whose subject was T cells in Graves' hyperthyroidism and ophthalmopathy.

V usage is TRBV2 and J usage is TRBJ1-2; the D gene is possibly TRBD1 (6 bases). This sequence originates from a woman aged 40-65 years with Graves disease. This specimen was peripheral blood mononuclear cells (PBMCs), taken at new diagnosis, from a patient treated with antithyroid drugs. The CDR3: CASSPWAGDGYTF. The CDR3 region has the DNA TGTGCCAGCAGTCCCTGGGCAGGGGATGGCTACACCTTC.